This entry is about one TCR beta chain. Its antigen is not yet known. Base-call qualities are not available, and no considerably larger clone is one nucleotide away. The sample comes from a study of blood T cell repertoires in COVID-19 (dated by TCRdb to 2020 to 2022). About the investigation overall: Samples from collaborators originated in the United States, Italy and Spain and spanned both the acute and convalescent phases of COVID-19. HLA class I and class II types, where available, came from metadata supplied by the sample provider rather than from assay-based typing. Deeply sampled blood TCRbeta repertoires from subjects exposed to, actively infected with, or recovered from COVID-19 were included in the dataset. The samples were drawn from the first 160 participants of the ongoing ImmuneRACE study and from over a thousand subjects provided by 6 global collaborators. The repertoires were released in a freely available public database intended as a resource for research on the immune response to SARS-CoV-2. Sample metadata almost always included a de-identified subject ID, COVID-19 status, age in years and sex. The prospective study material was composed of cDNA or gDNA derived from T cells, B-cell-depleted T cells, or PBMCs.

TCRbeta CDR3 regions were amplified from genomic DNA using the immunoSEQ Assay, a bias-controlled multiplex PCR. The study's own analysis went as follows. The number of nucleated cells in each sample was estimated from the amplification of reference gene primers within the assay. Sequence reads were collapsed and filtered to measure the absolute abundance of every unique TCRbeta CDR3 rearrangement. For each sample, productive Simpson clonality was calculated as the square root of Simpson's diversity index over productive rearrangements. TCRdb took over this immuneACCESS table, retaining in-frame rearrangements with V and J assigned. Such tables are incomplete; in checked studies, under half of the missing clones stem from an unresolved V gene, and the remainder is unexplained. V and J calls and clone size are given by that table; D and trimming were obtained from the DNA. For this sample the table gives approximately 100,000 clones, of which 81% were detected only once. Of the sample, around 10% falls within the top ten clones.

Beyond this particular receptor, the publication reports: The quantity of clinical and demographic metadata differed by source and by participant and was supplied without curation.

Whole blood was collected in K2EDTA tubes by collaborating institutions according to the institutions' own protocols. Collaborator samples were shipped for TCRbeta analysis as frozen whole blood, isolated PBMCs, or DNA extracted from either sample type. Material for sequencing was peripheral blood. The clonotype originates from a woman older than 75 with acute or convalescent COVID-19.

CDR3 region: CASSDGQLNTEAFF. In nucleotide form, the sequence is TGTGCCAGCAGTGACGGACAGCTGAACACTGAAGCTTTCTTT. This chain is built from TRBV2 and TRBJ1-1; the D gene is possibly TRBD1, with 6 bases matching. The V end loses 3 bases and the J end loses 0 bases, and a stretch of 8 bases separates them. The germline V gene gives CDR1 as SNHLY and CDR2 as FYNNEI. From the cysteine through the phenylalanine, the CDR3 covers 14 amino acids. Solely the CDR3 DNA is kept, with 42 bases framed from the first base.